Shown below are 32 T cell receptor beta chains from a single sample sequenced in a study of OX40 agonist ivuxolimab in advanced cancers. The assay was immunoSEQ multiplex PCR, and TCRdb's table has in-frame clones only and misses some. Found here are some 72,000 clones, 92% of them singletons; the top ten hold 0.5% to 0.55%. Specimen: CD4+ or CD8+ T cells sorted from blood, collected in a trial of the OX40 agonist ivuxolimab. The receptors stem from an adult with an advanced solid tumor such as melanoma, head and neck, liver or kidney cancer.

Notes on this clone: The same CDR3 can be traced to other DNA sequences in this sample. The chain has TRBV28 and TRBJ2-5; D ambiguous. V was cut by 2 bases and J by 4 bases, with 5 bases left in between. Germline CDR1 reads MDHEN; CDR2 reads SYDVKM. The CDR3 spans 12 residues. The DNA of the CDR3 is TGTGCCAGCAGTTTAAACGGAGAGACCCAGTACTTC. Protein sequence: CASSLNGETQYF.

V is TRBV4-1 and J is TRBJ2-3, with D hard to call. CDR1 is MGHRA and CDR2 is YSYEKL in the germline V gene. Trimming removed 0 bases from V and 0 bases from J, with 10 bases in between. CDR3 length: 16 residues. CDR3 coding DNA: TGCGCCAGCAGCCAAGAGAAGTTTACTAGCACAGATACGCAGTATTTT. Its translation: CASSQEKFTSTDTQYF.

This chain's CDR3 is CASSSSSGDSYEQYF. The CDR3 coding sequence is TGTGCCAGCAGCTCATCTAGCGGAGATTCCTACGAGCAGTACTTC. This chain uses TRBV7-8 with TRBJ2-7; 7 bases match TRBD2. This CDR3 contains 15 residues. Germline loops: CDR1 SGHVS, CDR2 FQNEAQ. After removal of 4 bases from V and 1 base from J, the junction contained 7 bases not matched to a gene.

The chain combines TRBV7-3 with TRBJ2-1; the match to TRBD2 covers 8 bases. The junction had 11 bases not matched to a gene; V was cut back by 3 bases and J by 13 bases. CDR3 length: 14 amino acids. Per germline, CDR1 SGHTA and CDR2 FQGTGA. The CDR3 DNA follows: TGTGCCAGCAGCTTGACCACGGGAGGGGTCCCCCAGTTCTTC. Protein sequence: CASSLTTGGVPQFF. Looking up the rest from reference TRBV7-3 and TRBJ2-1 gives the full variable domain: GAGVSQTPSNKVTEKGKYVELRCDPISGHTALYWYRQSLGQGPEFLIYFQGTGAADDSGLPNDRFFAVRPEGSVSTLKIQRTERGDSAVYLCASSLTTGGVPQFFGPGTRLTVL.

This clone was detected once. The chain is built from TRBV5-5 and TRBJ1-2, with 8 positions matching TRBD1. Per germline, CDR1 SGHKS and CDR2 YYEKEE (reference sequence). V shed 0 bases and J 3 bases; nucleotides not matched to a gene: 7. CDR3 length equals 16 residues. CDR3 nucleotide sequence: TGTGCCAGCAGCTTGGAGGCAGGGGGCCTCTACTATGGCTACACCTTC. As protein: CASSLEAGGLYYGYTF. The full variable domain, with the rest looked up from reference TRBV5-5 and TRBJ1-2, is DAGVTQSPTHLIKTRGQQVTLRCSPISGHKSVSWYQQVLGQGPQFIFQYYEKEERGRGNFPDRFSARQFPNYSSELNVNALLLGDSALYLCASSLEAGGLYYGYTFGSGTRLTVV.

This chain links TRBV21-1 with TRBJ2-7; the D call in the table, TRBD2, was not verified against the DNA. TRBV21-1 is deemed a pseudogene. The CDR3 sequence is 17 residues long. The CDR3 region has the DNA TGTGCCAGCAGCAAAGGCCTCCCGGCCAAAGAAGGCGGCGAGCAGTACTTC. Its protein product is CASSKGLPAKEGGEQYF.

This chain uses TRBV11-3 with TRBJ2-7, with 10 bases lining up with TRBD1. Germline V CDR1 and CDR2: SGHNT, YENEEA. The CDR3 loop spans 14 amino acids. The J segment lost 0 bases and the V segment lost 4 bases, leaving 0 bases of the junction unmatched. The CDR3 nucleotides are TGTGCCAGCAGCTGGACAGGGGGCTCCTACGAGCAGTACTTC. This sequence encodes CASSWTGGSYEQYF.

The rearrangement links TRBV10-3 to TRBJ2-2, with D unresolved. The V end lost 10 bases, the J end lost 1 base, and 13 bases lay between the germline ends. The CDR3 totals 14 residues. Germline V CDR1 and CDR2: ENHRY, SYGVKD. The CDR3 region has the DNA TGTGCCACCAAACCGGCGGAGAACACCGGGGAGCTGTTTTTT. It is translated as CATKPAENTGELFF.

This chain joins TRBV11-2 and TRBJ1-1; unclear D gene. CDR1 is SGHAT, CDR2 FQNNGV, per germline. Trimming removed 1 base from V and 3 bases from J, with 9 bases in between. CDR3 size: 14 residues. In DNA form, the CDR3 reads TGTGCCAGCAGCTTAGTGTCGGATTACACTGAAGCTTTCTTT. Translating gives CASSLVSDYTEAFF.

The rearrangement links TRBV5-1 to TRBJ1-3; no firm D call. Trimming took off 0 bases at V and 0 bases at J, with 4 bases between the two ends. From germline, CDR1 is SGHRS and CDR2 YFSETQ. The length of the CDR3 is 14 residues. CDR3 protein: CASSLDTSGNTIYF. As DNA, the CDR3 is TGCGCCAGCAGCTTGGACACCTCTGGAAACACCATATATTTT.

This chain joins TRBV6-5 and TRBJ2-7; TRBD1 is a possible D gene (6 bases). This CDR3 spans 13 amino acids. Per the germline V gene, CDR1 is MNHEY and CDR2 is SVGAGI. The germline V and J ends were trimmed by 5 bases and 7 bases, with 15 bases remaining between them. The CDR3 spells CASSRQEPWEQYF. CDR3 DNA: TGTGCCAGCAGTCGACAGGAGCCTTGGGAGCAGTACTTC.

The chain links TRBV19 to TRBJ2-7, with D perhaps TRBD2 (5 bases). The V end was cut by 6 bases, the J end by 5 bases, with 11 bases between. The CDR3 is 12 amino acids. Germline V gene lookup returns CDR1 LNHDA and CDR2 SQIVND (reference sequence). The CDR3 bases are TGTGCCAGTAGAATCTCGGGGAACGAGCAGTACTTC. It encodes CASRISGNEQYF. Combining the CDR3 with reference TRBV19 and TRBJ2-7 gives the whole variable domain DGGITQSPKYLFRKEGQNVTLSCEQNLNHDAMYWYRQDPGQGLRLIYYSQIVNDFQKGDIAEGYSVSREKKESFPLTVTSAQKNPTAFYLCASRISGNEQYFGPGTRLTVT.

V gene TRBV7-9 combines with J gene TRBJ2-3; D call uncertain. V was cut by 2 bases and J by 0 bases, with 3 bases left in between. Looked up from germline, CDR1 is SEHNR and CDR2 is FQNEAQ (reference sequence). The CDR3 covers 13 residues. The CDR3 bases are TGTGCCAGCAGCTTACAAAGCACAGATACGCAGTATTTT. Translation: CASSLQSTDTQYF.

The chain employs TRBV10-3 and TRBJ1-2, with 8 bases lining up with TRBD1. Germline assignment: CDR1 ENHRY and CDR2 SYGVKD. This CDR3 spans 13 amino acids. J lost 3 bases, V lost 9 bases, and 6 bases had no gene match. Written as DNA, the CDR3 is TGTGCCATTAATCCGGGACAGGACTATGGCTACACCTTC. Translating gives CAINPGQDYGYTF.

Here the CDR3 reads CASSLYGGRNTGELFF. CDR3 DNA sequence: TGTGCCAGCAGCTTATACGGGGGTAGGAACACCGGGGAGCTGTTTTTT. This chain uses TRBV7-2 with TRBJ2-2; possible D gene TRBD2, 6 bases. Germline CDR1 and CDR2: SGHTA and FQGNSA. The CDR3 spans 16 residues. Trimming stripped 2 bases from V and 1 base from J, with 11 bases between.

This clone has just one count. This chain uses TRBV2 with TRBJ2-5, with 9 nucleotides matching TRBD2. This CDR3 contains 15 residues. Germline loops: CDR1 SNHLY, CDR2 FYNNEI. The junction had 12 bases not matched to a gene; V was cut back by 8 bases and J by 5 bases. The CDR3 sequence: CASGRASGIAETQYF. In nucleotides, the CDR3 is TGTGCCAGCGGGAGGGCTAGCGGGATCGCGGAGACCCAGTACTTC. The full variable domain, completed using reference TRBV2 and TRBJ2-5, is EPEVTQTPSHQVTQMGQEVILRCVPISNHLYFYWYRQILGQKVEFLVSFYNNEISEKSEIFDDQFSVERPDGSNFTLKIRSTKLEDSAMYFCASGRASGIAETQYFGPGTRLLVL.

V usage is TRBV7-3 and J usage is TRBJ2-2; 8 bases fit TRBD1. Germline V gene lookup returns CDR1 SGHTA and CDR2 FQGTGA. CDR3 size: 16 residues. The trim removed 5 bases at V and 4 bases at J, leaving 9 bases unmatched. This CDR3 is CASSPRGQGGTGELFF. The CDR3 coding sequence is TGTGCCAGCAGCCCCCGTGGACAGGGCGGCACCGGGGAGCTGTTTTTT.

This clone was found a few times. The chain carries TRBV25-1 and TRBJ1-4; 10 nucleotides line up with TRBD1. Germline-derived CDR1 and CDR2 are MGHDK and SYGVNS. V lost 3 bases, J lost 6 bases, and 4 bases stayed unmatched. The CDR3 loop spans 15 amino acids. The CDR3 loop is CASSDPGTGDEKLFF. DNA of the CDR3: TGTGCCAGCAGTGACCCCGGGACAGGGGATGAAAAACTGTTTTTT.

The genes are TRBV6-1 and TRBJ2-7; TRBD1 matches at 9 bases. The CDR3 runs to 13 residues. Germline values: CDR1 MNHNS, CDR2 SASEGT. V gave up 4 bases and J gave up 7 bases; unmatched junction bases: 5. CDR3 in DNA: TGTGCCAGCAGTGTAGGGGACAGGGCGGAGCAGTACTTC. Translation gives CASSVGDRAEQYF.

The chain has TRBV7-8 and TRBJ2-2, with D uncertain. Trimming took 1 base from V and 5 from J, leaving 8 bases between them. This CDR3 spans 14 amino acids. Germline-derived CDR1 and CDR2 are SGHVS and FQNEAQ. CDR3 nucleotide sequence: TGTGCCAGCAGCTTAGTGCTGCGTACCGGGGAGCTGTTTTTT. Residues: CASSLVLRTGELFF.

This clone was seen only a few times. The chain carries TRBV30 and TRBJ2-6; possibly TRBD2 for D (6 bases). With 1 base removed from V and 4 bases from J, the gap between germline ends came to 11 bases. This CDR3 contains 15 residues. The germline V gene has CDR1 GTSNPN and CDR2 SVGIG (reference sequence). The CDR3 protein is CAWSGREKGANVLTF. The CDR3 nucleotides read TGTGCCTGGAGTGGCCGGGAGAAGGGGGCCAACGTCCTGACTTTC.

V is TRBV9 and J is TRBJ2-7; 7 bases line up with TRBD1. CDR3 length: 14 amino acids. Germline V gene lookup returns CDR1 SGDLS and CDR2 YYNGEE. Trimming at V came to 0 bases and at J to 4 bases, leaving 4 bases not matched to a gene. The CDR3 is CASSVVGQSYEQYF. CDR3 nucleotide sequence: TGTGCCAGCAGCGTAGTGGGACAGTCTTACGAGCAGTACTTC.

The rearrangement links TRBV5-1 to TRBJ2-7; D possibly corresponds to TRBD2 (6 bases). Per the germline V gene, CDR1 is SGHRS and CDR2 is YFSETQ. The CDR3 spans 14 residues. V lost 4 bases and J lost 0, with 11 bases in between. The CDR3, as DNA: TGCGCCAGCAGCAACGGACTAAACTCCTACGAGCAGTACTTC. This gives the protein CASSNGLNSYEQYF.

This clone was seen only once. The genes are TRBV29-1 and TRBJ2-7; tentative D call: TRBD2 (5 bases). The germline V gene encodes CDR1 SQVTM and CDR2 ANQGSEA. Trimming took off 5 bases at V and 5 bases at J, with 7 bases between the two ends. CDR3 length: 10 amino acids. CDR3 loop: CSVWENEQYF. The DNA for the CDR3 is TGCAGCGTTTGGGAGAACGAGCAGTACTTC.

This sequence joins TRBV30 and TRBJ2-2; the D call may be TRBD1 or TRBD2 (5 bases each). CDR3 length equals 14 residues. V was clipped by 4 bases and J by 3 bases, with 12 bases between them. The V gene's germline CDR1 is GTSNPN and CDR2 SVGIG (reference sequence). CDR3 sequence reads: CAWTRGLDTGELFF. CDR3 nucleotide sequence: TGTGCCTGGACCCGGGGCTTGGACACCGGGGAGCTGTTTTTT.

V is TRBV5-1 and J is TRBJ2-7; TRBD1 matches 10 bases. CDR1 and CDR2 (germline): SGHRS, YFSETQ. V lost 0 bases to trimming and J lost 6 bases; unmatched junction nucleotides: 12. The CDR3 consists of 17 residues. CDR3: CASSLATGVGQGSEQYF. The DNA for the CDR3 is TGCGCCAGCAGCTTGGCGACAGGGGTGGGACAGGGGTCCGAGCAGTACTTC.

The V and J genes are TRBV10-3 and TRBJ1-3; D perhaps matches TRBD1 (6 bases). The CDR3 totals 15 residues. The ends were cut back, 5 bases at V and 0 bases at J, with 11 bases in the middle. Germline loops: CDR1 ENHRY, CDR2 SYGVKD. CDR3 bases: TGTGCCATCAGTCGACAGGAGAGCTCTGGAAACACCATATATTTT. It specifies CAISRQESSGNTIYF.

V and J are TRBV6-6 and TRBJ2-1, with 9 nucleotides matching TRBD2. J was trimmed by 6 bases and V by 2 bases; bases with no gene match: 5. The CDR3 runs 15 residues. Germline V lookup: CDR1 MNHNY, CDR2 SVGAGI (reference sequence). The CDR3 DNA reads as TGTGCCAGCAGTTACCCGGCGGGAGGGGGCAATGAGCAGTTCTTC. It specifies CASSYPAGGGNEQFF.

V usage is TRBV5-1 and J usage is TRBJ1-1; D gene ambiguous. Trimming cost V 0 bases and J 0 bases, with 6 bases left between them. Germline CDR1 and CDR2: SGHRS and YFSETQ. The CDR3 totals 14 residues. CDR3 DNA sequence: TGCGCCAGCAGCTTGGCTCCCATGAACACTGAAGCTTTCTTT. Translation: CASSLAPMNTEAFF.

The rearrangement links TRBV6-6 to TRBJ1-5; 7 bases are a match to TRBD1. After removal of 2 bases from V and 7 bases from J, the junction contained 11 bases not matched to a gene. From germline, CDR1 is MNHNY and CDR2 SVGAGI (reference sequence). The CDR3 is 16 amino acids. The CDR3 spells CASSYTDRQGGQPQHF. The CDR3 nucleotides read TGTGCCAGCAGTTACACAGATCGACAGGGCGGACAGCCCCAGCATTTT.

The chain has TRBV5-4 and TRBJ2-5; D ambiguous. Trimming removed 2 bases at V and 0 bases at J, with 11 bases between. The CDR3 spans 15 residues. Germline lookup yields CDR1 SGHNT and CDR2 YYREEE (reference sequence). CDR3 bases: TGTGCCAGCAGCTTATATACTACCTACCAAGAGACCCAGTACTTC. Its protein is CASSLYTTYQETQYF.

The V and J genes are TRBV7-2 and TRBJ1-3, with 7 nucleotides matching TRBD1. Germline V CDR1 and CDR2: SGHTA, FQGNSA. The V and J ends lost 5 bases and 0 bases, in that order; junction bases with no gene match: 1. This CDR3 comprises 14 residues. DNA for the CDR3: TGTGCCAGCAGCCCAGGGGGCTCTGGAAACACCATATATTTT. Protein sequence: CASSPGGSGNTIYF.